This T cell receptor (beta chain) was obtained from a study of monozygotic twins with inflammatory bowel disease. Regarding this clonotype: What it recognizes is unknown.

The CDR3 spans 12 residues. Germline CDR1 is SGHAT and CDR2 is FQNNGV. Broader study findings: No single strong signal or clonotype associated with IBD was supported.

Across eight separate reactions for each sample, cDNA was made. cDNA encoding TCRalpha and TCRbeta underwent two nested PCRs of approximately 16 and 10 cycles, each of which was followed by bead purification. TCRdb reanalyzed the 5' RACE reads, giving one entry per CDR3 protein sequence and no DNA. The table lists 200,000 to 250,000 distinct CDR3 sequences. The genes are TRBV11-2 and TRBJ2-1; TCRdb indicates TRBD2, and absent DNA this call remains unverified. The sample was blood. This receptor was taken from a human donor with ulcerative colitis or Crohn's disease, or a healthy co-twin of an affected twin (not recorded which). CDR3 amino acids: CASSWGVPEQFF.